A single sample is the source of the 8 T cell receptor beta chains below, sequenced in a study of T-cell reconstitution after alpha-beta-depleted transplantation in children. The TCRbeta library incorporated unique molecular identifiers. MiXCR, applied by TCRdb to the PCR reads, yields one record per CDR3 protein. The sample has about 400,000 distinct CDR3 sequences; 20% are singletons. Material: PBMCs from the stem cell graft donor, obtained from the stem cell graft. These receptors were collected from a human donor who donated a stem cell graft to a child with acute myeloid leukemia.

The chain combines TRBV18 with TRBJ1-2, with D maybe TRBD1 (5 bases). The ends were cut back, 3 bases at V and 10 bases at J, with 15 bases in the middle. Per the germline V gene, CDR1 is KGHSH and CDR2 is LQKENI. The length of the CDR3 is 13 residues. This CDR3 reads CASSPFAGQNYTF. The CDR3 coding sequence is TGTGCCAGCTCACCCTTCGCAGGGCAGAACTACACCTTC.

This clonotype was seen a handful of times. This chain connects TRBV2 to TRBJ2-3; D is possibly TRBD1 (6 bases). Between the trimmed V and J ends, which lost 11 bases and 3 bases, there was a span of 12 bases. This CDR3 has 12 amino acids. Germline CDR1 is SNHLY and CDR2 is FYNNEI. The CDR3 region is CAQGLNTDTQYF. DNA for the CDR3: TGTGCCCAGGGGCTAAATACAGATACGCAGTATTTT.

This clonotype showed up just a few times. J is TRBJ2-1 and V is TRBV4-3; 10 bases line up with TRBD2. V shed 0 bases, J shed 11 bases, and the junction held 7 bases outside the gene matches. Germline CDR1 and CDR2: LGHNA and YSLEER. The CDR3 extends over 15 amino acids. This chain's CDR3 is CASSQDLAGDYQQFF. The CDR3 DNA sequence: TGCGCCAGCAGCCAAGATCTAGCGGGAGACTACCAGCAGTTCTTC.

This clonotype was picked up a small number of times. The gene calls are TRBV9 and TRBJ2-7; D tentatively fits TRBD1 or TRBD2 (5 bases each). Per the germline V gene, CDR1 is SGDLS and CDR2 is YYNGEE. The V and J ends lost 0 bases and 6 bases respectively, with 10 bases between them. The CDR3 spans 13 residues. The CDR3 region has the DNA TGTGCCAGCAGCGTAGCTACGGGGACCGAGCAGTACTTC. This gives the protein CASSVATGTEQYF. Variable domain in full (rest from reference TRBV9 and TRBJ2-7): DSGVTQTPKHLITATGQRVTLRCSPRSGDLSVYWYQQSLDQGLQFLIQYYNGEERAKGNILERFSAQQFPDLHSELNLSSLELGDSALYFCASSVATGTEQYFGPGTRLTVT.

The V and J genes are TRBV10-3 and TRBJ2-7; 9 bases fit TRBD2. V trimming: 4 bases; J trimming: 0 bases; junction bases outside the gene matches: 16. This CDR3 region has 19 residues. From germline, CDR1 is ENHRY and CDR2 SYGVKD. The CDR3 loop is CAISGVREGLAGTSYEQYF. The CDR3 DNA follows: TGTGCCATCAGTGGAGTTCGTGAGGGGCTAGCGGGGACCTCCTACGAGCAGTACTTC.

This clonotype was detected a few times. The chain employs TRBV27 and TRBJ2-7; a possible D gene is TRBD2 (5 bases). The CDR3 is 13 residues long. In germline, CDR1 is MNHEY, CDR2 SMNVEV (reference sequence). V was clipped by 6 bases and J by 2 bases, with 11 bases between them. The DNA for the CDR3 is TGTGCCAGCAGGGCCAGCGGACCCTACGAGCAGTACTTC. Translating it yields CASRASGPYEQYF.

This chain connects TRBV18 to TRBJ2-7, with TRBD2 as a possible D gene (7 bases). The CDR3 is 15 amino acids. V lost 0 bases and J 4 bases, leaving 13 bases between the germline ends. CDR1 and CDR2 (germline): KGHSH, LQKENI. The CDR3 sequence: CASSPPGGLGYEQYF. The DNA for the CDR3 is TGTGCCAGCTCACCACCGGGGGGGCTTGGGTACGAGCAGTACTTC.

This clonotype has at least ten counts. The chain has TRBV4-1 and TRBJ2-7; no reliable D call. V lost 1 base, J lost 4 bases, and 5 bases lay in between. The CDR3 consists of 12 residues. Looked up from germline, CDR1 is MGHRA and CDR2 is YSYEKL. The DNA for the CDR3 is TGCGCCAGCAGCCAAGTAGGGTACGAGCAGTACTTC. Residues: CASSQVGYEQYF.